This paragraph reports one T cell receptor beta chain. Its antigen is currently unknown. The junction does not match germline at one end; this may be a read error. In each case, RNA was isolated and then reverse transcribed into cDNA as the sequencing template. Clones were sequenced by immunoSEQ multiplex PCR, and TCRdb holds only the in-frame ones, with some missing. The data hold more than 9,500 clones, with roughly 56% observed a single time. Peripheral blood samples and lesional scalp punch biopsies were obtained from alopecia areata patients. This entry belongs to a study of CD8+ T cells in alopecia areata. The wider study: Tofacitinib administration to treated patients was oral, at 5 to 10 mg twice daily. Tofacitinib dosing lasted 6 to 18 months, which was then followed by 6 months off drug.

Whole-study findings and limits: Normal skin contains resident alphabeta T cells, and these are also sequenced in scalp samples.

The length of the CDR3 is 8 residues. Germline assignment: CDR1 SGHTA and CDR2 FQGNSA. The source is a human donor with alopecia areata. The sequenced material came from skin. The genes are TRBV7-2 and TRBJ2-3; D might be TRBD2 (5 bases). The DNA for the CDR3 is TGTGCCAGCAGCACGAGGGATTTT. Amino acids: CASSTRDF.